This TCR beta chain stems from a study of OX40 agonist ivuxolimab in advanced cancers. About the full investigation: The costimulatory receptor OX40 (CD134) was targeted by ivuxolimab, a fully human IgG2 agonistic monoclonal antibody. Intravenous ivuxolimab was administered to patients every 2 weeks at six dose levels: 0.01, 0.1, 0.3, 1.5, 3 and 10 mg/kg. Among the roughly 54 dose-escalation patients, approximately 20 had hepatocellular carcinoma, roughly 15 melanoma, 9 renal cell carcinoma and 9 head and neck cancer. In the dose-escalation cohort, approximately 83% of patients were male, and the mean age was approximately 60 years with a range of roughly 20 to 79. Patients were allowed to have had prior anti-PD-1, anti-PD-L1 or anti-CTLA-4 therapy, and approximately 40% of the dose-escalation patients had been treated with checkpoint inhibitors. Partial responses occurred in three dose-escalation patients: two with cutaneous melanoma and one with hepatocellular carcinoma. The point of sequencing TCRbeta in the periphery was to test whether ivuxolimab changed TCR sequence diversity and drove clonal T-cell expansion. The paper describes the monotherapy dose-escalation part (N of about 47 patients) of the phase I trial of ivuxolimab.

Reading from cysteine to phenylalanine, the CDR3 counts 13 amino acids. Only CDR3 DNA is held: 39 bases, read in frame from base 1. The germline V gene (reference sequence) yields GTSNPN for CDR1 and SVGIG for CDR2. V loses 2 bases, J loses 4 bases, and the germline ends lie 9 bases apart. Patients with autoimmune disease history or receiving systemic immunosuppression were excluded from the trial. Peripheral blood for TCR sequencing was collected from all dose cohorts at baseline, on cycle 4 day 1, and on cycle 7 day 1. Samples came from an open-label, multicenter, first-in-human phase I dose-escalation trial of ivuxolimab. The trial enrolled adults with locally advanced or metastatic head and neck squamous cell, hepatocellular, melanoma or renal cell carcinoma. Before TCR sequencing, CD4+ T cells and CD8+ T cells were sorted from peripheral blood as separate populations. Summary of the overall study and its limitations: Low levels of normalized T-cell clonal expansion were also seen in some patients who did not respond. At doses from 0.1 to 3.0 mg/kg, clonal expansion was seen in both CD4+ and CD8+ blood T cells between baseline and week 6. On average, CD8+ T cells showed more expanded clones than CD4+ T cells after ivuxolimab. In the 0.1-3.0 mg/kg groups, partial responders had among the lowest normalized peripheral clonal expansion, particularly in CD8+ T cells. Which antigens the clonally expanded peripheral T cells were specific for was not determined.

To sequence the TCRbeta CDR3 region, genomic DNA was isolated from the sorted cells. TCRbeta CDR3 regions were sequenced using the immunoSEQ Assay. As stored in TCRdb, this immuneACCESS dataset retains in-frame rearrangements with V and J assigned. A fraction of the clones does not appear; measured against another copy, unresolved V genes explain less than half of the discrepancy, and the remainder lacks a known reason. This sample lists roughly 58,000 clones; around four fifths were detected once. The ten largest clones capture 2.8% of the sample. Worth noting for this clone: Its antigen remains unidentified. Per-base quality was not reported, and no clone a single base away is much larger than it.

The source is an adult with an advanced solid tumor such as melanoma, head and neck, liver or kidney cancer. Here the sequenced sample was CD4+ or CD8+ T cells sorted from blood, taken in a trial of the OX40 agonist ivuxolimab. The chain links TRBV30 with TRBJ1-5; the D gene identity is not certain. The CDR3 corresponds to CAWSPGDNQPQHF. In nucleotide form, the sequence is TGTGCCTGGAGTCCAGGAGATAATCAGCCCCAGCATTTT.